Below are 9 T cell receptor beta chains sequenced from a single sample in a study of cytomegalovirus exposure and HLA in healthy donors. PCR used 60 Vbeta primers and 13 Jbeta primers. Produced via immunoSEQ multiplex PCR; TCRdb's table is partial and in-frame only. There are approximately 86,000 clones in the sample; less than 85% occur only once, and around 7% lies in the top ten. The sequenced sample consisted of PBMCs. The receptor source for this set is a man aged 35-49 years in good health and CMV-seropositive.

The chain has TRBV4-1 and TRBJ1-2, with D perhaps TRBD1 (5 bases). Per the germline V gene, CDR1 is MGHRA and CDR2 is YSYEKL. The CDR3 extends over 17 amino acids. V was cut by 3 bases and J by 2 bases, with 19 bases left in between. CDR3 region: CASSHPGGRRGNYGYTF. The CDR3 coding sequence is TGCGCCAGCAGCCATCCGGGGGGGAGACGAGGAAACTATGGCTACACCTTC.

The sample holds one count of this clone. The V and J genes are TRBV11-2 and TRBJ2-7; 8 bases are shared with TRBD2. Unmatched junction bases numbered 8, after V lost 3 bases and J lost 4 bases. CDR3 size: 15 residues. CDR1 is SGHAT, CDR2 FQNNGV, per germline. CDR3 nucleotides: TGTGCCAGCAGCTTGGAACTAGCGGCCTTTTACGAGCAGTACTTC. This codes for CASSLELAAFYEQYF.

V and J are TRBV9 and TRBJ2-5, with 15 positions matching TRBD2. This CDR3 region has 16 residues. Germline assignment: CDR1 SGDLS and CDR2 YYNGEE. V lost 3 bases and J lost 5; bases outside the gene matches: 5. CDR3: CASSGGLAGGGETQYF. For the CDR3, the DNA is TGTGCCAGCAGCGGAGGACTAGCGGGGGGGGGTGAGACCCAGTACTTC.

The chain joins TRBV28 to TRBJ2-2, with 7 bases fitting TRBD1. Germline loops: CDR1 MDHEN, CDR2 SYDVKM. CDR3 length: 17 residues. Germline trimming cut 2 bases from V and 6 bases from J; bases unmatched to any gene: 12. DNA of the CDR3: TGTGCCAGCAGTTTAGTGATTCTGACAGGGTCCCCCGGGGAGCTGTTTTTT. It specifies CASSLVILTGSPGELFF.

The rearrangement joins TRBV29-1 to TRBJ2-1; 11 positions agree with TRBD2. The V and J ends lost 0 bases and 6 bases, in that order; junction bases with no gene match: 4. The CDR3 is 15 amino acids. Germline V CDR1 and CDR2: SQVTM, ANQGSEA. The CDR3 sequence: CSVEDRSGRANEQFF. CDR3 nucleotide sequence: TGCAGCGTTGAAGATCGTAGCGGGAGGGCCAATGAGCAGTTCTTC.

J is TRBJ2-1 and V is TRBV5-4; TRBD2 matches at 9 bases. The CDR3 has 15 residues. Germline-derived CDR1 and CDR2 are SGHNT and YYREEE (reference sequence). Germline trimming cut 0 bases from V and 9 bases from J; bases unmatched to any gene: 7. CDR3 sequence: CASSLASGILAEQFF. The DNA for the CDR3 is TGTGCCAGCAGCTTGGCTAGCGGGATTTTGGCTGAGCAGTTCTTC.

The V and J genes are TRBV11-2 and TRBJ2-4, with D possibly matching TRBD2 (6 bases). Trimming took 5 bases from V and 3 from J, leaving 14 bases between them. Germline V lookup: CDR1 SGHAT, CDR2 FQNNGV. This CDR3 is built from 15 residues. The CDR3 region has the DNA TGTGCCAGCAGCAGACAACCGGGAGTCAAAAACATTCAGTACTTC. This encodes CASSRQPGVKNIQYF.

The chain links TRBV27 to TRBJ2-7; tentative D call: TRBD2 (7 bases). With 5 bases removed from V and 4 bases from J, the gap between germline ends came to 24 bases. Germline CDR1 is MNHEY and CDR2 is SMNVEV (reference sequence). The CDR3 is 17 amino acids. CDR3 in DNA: TGTGCCAGCAGTGGGGGGGTTGGTGGCAGGGGATCGTACGAGCAGTACTTC. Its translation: CASSGGVGGRGSYEQYF.

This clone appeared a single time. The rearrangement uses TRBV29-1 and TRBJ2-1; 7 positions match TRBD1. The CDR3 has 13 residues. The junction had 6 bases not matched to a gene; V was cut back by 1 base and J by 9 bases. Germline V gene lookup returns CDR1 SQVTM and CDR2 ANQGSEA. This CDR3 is CSVEGQGVSEQFF. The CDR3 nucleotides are TGCAGCGTTGAAGGACAGGGTGTCAGTGAGCAGTTCTTC.